The clone carrying this TCR beta chain has a count of ten or more. What it binds is unknown. The germline V and J ends were trimmed by 6 bases and 4 bases, with 16 bases remaining between them. The CDR3 covers 15 residues. This entry comes from a study of CD8 T cells in ankylosing spondylitis. Study findings and constraints: A CD8+ phenotype characterized the disease-linked clones, which were relatively rare in peripheral blood. Clones linked to disease were reported to show significant enrichment in matched ankylosing spondylitis synovial fluid. Among TCR beta sequences, a motif of 7 to 9 highly homologous variants appeared characteristic of ankylosing spondylitis blood.

5'-RACE, quantitative and with molecular barcodes, yielded the TCR beta libraries. TCRdb recomputed calls from the 5' RACE reads with MiXCR, one row per CDR3 protein. The data show about 320,000 distinct CDR3 sequences, roughly 12% seen once. This clonotype was sampled from a female donor with ankylosing spondylitis or in good health (not recorded which). V usage is TRBV12-3 or TRBV12-4 and J usage is TRBJ2-1; unclear D gene. The sequenced material came from blood, either unsorted or a sorted T cell fraction (not recorded which). The CDR3 sequence is CASSYGDTSYNEQFF. As DNA, the CDR3 is TGTGCCAGCAGCTACGGAGATACGTCGTACAATGAGCAGTTCTTC.